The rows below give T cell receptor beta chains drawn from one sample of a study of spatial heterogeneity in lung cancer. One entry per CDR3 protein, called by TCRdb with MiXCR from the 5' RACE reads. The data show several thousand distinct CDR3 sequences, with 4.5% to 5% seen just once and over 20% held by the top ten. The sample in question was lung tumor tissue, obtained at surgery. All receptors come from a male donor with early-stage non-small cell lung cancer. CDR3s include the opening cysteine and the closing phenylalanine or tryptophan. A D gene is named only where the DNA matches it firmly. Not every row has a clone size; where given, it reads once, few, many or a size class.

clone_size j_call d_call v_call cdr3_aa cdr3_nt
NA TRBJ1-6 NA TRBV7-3 CASSLDLGYPLHF TGTGCCAGCAGCTTAGATCTTGGGTATCCCCTCCACTTT
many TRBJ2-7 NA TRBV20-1 CSAREGSYYEQYF TGCAGTGCTAGAGAGGGCAGCTACTACGAGCAGTACTTC
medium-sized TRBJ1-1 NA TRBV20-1 CSASEGDTEAFF TGCAGTGCTAGCGAGGGCGACACTGAAGCTTTCTTT
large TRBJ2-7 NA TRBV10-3 CAISESSYEQYF TGTGCCATCAGTGAAAGCTCCTACGAGCAGTACTTC
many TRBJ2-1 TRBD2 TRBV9 CASSVGGNVAGSSYNEQFF TGTGCCAGCAGCGTAGGCGGGAACGTAGCGGGGAGCTCCTACAATGAGCAGTTCTTC
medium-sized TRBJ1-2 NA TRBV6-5 CASSYSTDLYGYTF TGTGCCAGCAGTTACTCGACAGATCTCTATGGCTACACCTTC
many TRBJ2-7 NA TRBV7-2 CASSLRFRGYDYEQYF TGTGCCAGCAGCTTAAGGTTCAGAGGGTATGACTACGAGCAGTACTTC
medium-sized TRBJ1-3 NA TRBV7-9 CASSLGGGGNTIYF TGTGCCAGCAGCTTAGGAGGTGGTGGAAACACCATATATTTT
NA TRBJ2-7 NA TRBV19 CASSIPFGGGRSYEQYF TGTGCCAGTAGTATCCCTTTCGGCGGGGGCAGGTCCTACGAGCAGTACTTC
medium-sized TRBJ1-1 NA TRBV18 CASSGRVDTEAFF TGTGCCAGCTCAGGGCGGGTTGACACTGAAGCTTTCTTT
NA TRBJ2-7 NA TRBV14 CASSQGRDYEQYF TGTGCCAGCAGCCAGGGCAGGGACTACGAGCAGTACTTC
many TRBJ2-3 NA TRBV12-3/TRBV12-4 CASSLSADTQYF TGTGCCAGCAGTTTATCCGCAGATACGCAGTATTTT
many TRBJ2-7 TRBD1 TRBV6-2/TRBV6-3 CASRATGGVDEQYF TGTGCCAGCAGAGCTACAGGGGGTGTGGACGAGCAGTACTTC
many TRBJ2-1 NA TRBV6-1 CASSDVDYTYNEQFF TGTGCCAGCAGTGATGTGGACTACACCTACAATGAGCAGTTCTTC
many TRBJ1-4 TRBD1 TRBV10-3 CAISESAPGTENEKLFF TGTGCCATCAGTGAGTCAGCGCCCGGGACAGAGAATGAAAAACTGTTTTTT
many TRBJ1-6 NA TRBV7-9 CASSFGSSPLHF TGTGCCAGCAGCTTTGGGTCTTCACCCCTCCACTTT
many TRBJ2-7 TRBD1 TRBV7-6 CASSSTGGLTYEQYF TGTGCCAGCAGCTCGACAGGGGGCCTCACCTACGAGCAGTACTTC
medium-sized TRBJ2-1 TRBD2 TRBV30 CAWSVGTRQFF TGTGCCTGGAGTGTTGGGACTAGACAGTTCTTC
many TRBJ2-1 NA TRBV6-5 CASSSIGLSAQFF TGTGCCAGCAGTTCCATAGGGCTTTCGGCGCAGTTCTTC
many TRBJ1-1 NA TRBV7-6 CASSQRPGPMNTEAFF TGTGCCAGCAGCCAGCGCCCGGGGCCGATGAACACTGAAGCTTTCTTT
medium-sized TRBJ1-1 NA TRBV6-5 CASSYSPSTAAFF TGTGCCAGCAGTTACTCGCCATCGACGGCCGCTTTCTTT
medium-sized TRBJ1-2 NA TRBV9 CASSPQSGAGGYTF TGTGCCAGCAGCCCCCAATCAGGGGCGGGAGGCTACACCTTC
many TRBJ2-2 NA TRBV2 CASRIDTNTGELFF TGTGCCAGCAGGATAGATACGAACACCGGGGAGCTGTTTTTT
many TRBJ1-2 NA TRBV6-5 CASRAGRGTYGYTF TGTGCCAGCAGGGCAGGGAGGGGGACCTATGGCTACACCTTC
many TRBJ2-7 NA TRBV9 CASSAGSQTYEQYF TGTGCCAGCAGCGCCGGGAGTCAGACCTACGAGCAGTACTTC
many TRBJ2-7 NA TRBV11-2 CASSLYEQYF TGTGCCAGCAGCCTGTACGAGCAGTACTTC
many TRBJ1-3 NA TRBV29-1 CSAQSGSNSGNTIYF TGCAGCGCCCAAAGCGGGTCCAACTCTGGAAACACCATATATTTT
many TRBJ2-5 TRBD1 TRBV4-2 CASSPTGNGETQYF TGTGCCAGCAGCCCGACAGGGAACGGAGAGACCCAGTACTTC
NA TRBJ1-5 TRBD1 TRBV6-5 CASRRLATGFAQPQHF TGTGCCAGCAGACGCCTAGCGACAGGGTTTGCTCAGCCCCAGCATTTT
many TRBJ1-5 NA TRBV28 CASSRDSRFNQPQHF TGTGCCAGCAGCCGTGACAGCCGATTCAATCAGCCCCAGCATTTT
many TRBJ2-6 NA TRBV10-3 CAISAQSSGANVLTF TGTGCCATCAGTGCACAGTCGTCTGGGGCCAACGTCCTGACTTTC
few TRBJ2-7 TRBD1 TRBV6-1 CASSEQGAEYF TGTGCCAGCAGTGAACAGGGGGCTGAGTACTTC
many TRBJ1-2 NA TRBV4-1 CASSQDWARDYGYTF TGCGCCAGCAGCCAAGATTGGGCTAGGGACTATGGCTACACCTTC
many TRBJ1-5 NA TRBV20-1 CSAHPSGGLSNQPQHF TGCAGTGCCCACCCCTCGGGGGGGTTGAGCAATCAGCCCCAGCATTTT
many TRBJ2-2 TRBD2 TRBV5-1 CASVPSGTNTGELFF TGCGCCAGCGTCCCTAGCGGGACCAACACCGGGGAGCTGTTTTTT
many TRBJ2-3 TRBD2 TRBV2 CASLAGGSTDTQYF TGTGCCTCCCTAGCGGGTGGGAGCACAGATACGCAGTATTTT
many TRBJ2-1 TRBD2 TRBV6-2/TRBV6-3 CASRTTTKRGGDEQFF TGTGCCAGCAGGACTACAACAAAGCGGGGGGGCGATGAGCAGTTCTTC
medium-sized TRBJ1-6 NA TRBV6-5 CASSLERLSSYNSPLHF TGTGCCAGCAGTCTTGAAAGGCTGAGCTCCTATAATTCACCCCTCCACTTT
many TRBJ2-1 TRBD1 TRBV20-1 CSASLGQVNNEQFF TGCAGTGCTAGCCTGGGACAGGTAAACAATGAGCAGTTCTTC
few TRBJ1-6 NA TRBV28 CASTPVSRDSPLHF TGTGCCAGCACCCCAGTCTCAAGGGATTCACCCCTCCACTTT
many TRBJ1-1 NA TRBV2 CASSEAENTEAFF TGTGCCAGCAGTGAAGCAGAGAACACTGAAGCTTTCTTT
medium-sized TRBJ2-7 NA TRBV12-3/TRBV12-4 CASSLGLEQYF TGTGCCAGCAGTTTAGGGCTCGAGCAGTACTTC
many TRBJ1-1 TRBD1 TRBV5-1 CASSRGQGATWSTEAFF TGCGCCAGCAGCCGTGGACAGGGGGCAACTTGGAGTACTGAAGCTTTCTTT
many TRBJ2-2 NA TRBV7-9 CASSFYQGETGELFF TGTGCCAGCAGCTTCTACCAGGGAGAAACCGGGGAGCTGTTTTTT
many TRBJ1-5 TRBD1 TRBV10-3 CAISESAGGKLPQHF TGTGCCATCAGTGAGTCGGCAGGGGGGAAATTACCCCAGCATTTT
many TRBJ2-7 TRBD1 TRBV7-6 CASSVDRAYEQYF TGTGCCAGCAGCGTCGACAGGGCCTACGAGCAGTACTTC
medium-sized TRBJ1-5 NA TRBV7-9 CASSPGVANQPQHF TGTGCCAGCAGCCCAGGGGTAGCAAATCAGCCCCAGCATTTT
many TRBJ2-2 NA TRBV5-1 CASSLSPRTNTGELFF TGCGCCAGCAGCTTATCTCCCAGAACGAACACCGGGGAGCTGTTTTTT
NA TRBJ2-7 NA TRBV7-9 CASSSGTTYEQYF TGTGCCAGCAGCAGTGGGACAACCTACGAGCAGTACTTC